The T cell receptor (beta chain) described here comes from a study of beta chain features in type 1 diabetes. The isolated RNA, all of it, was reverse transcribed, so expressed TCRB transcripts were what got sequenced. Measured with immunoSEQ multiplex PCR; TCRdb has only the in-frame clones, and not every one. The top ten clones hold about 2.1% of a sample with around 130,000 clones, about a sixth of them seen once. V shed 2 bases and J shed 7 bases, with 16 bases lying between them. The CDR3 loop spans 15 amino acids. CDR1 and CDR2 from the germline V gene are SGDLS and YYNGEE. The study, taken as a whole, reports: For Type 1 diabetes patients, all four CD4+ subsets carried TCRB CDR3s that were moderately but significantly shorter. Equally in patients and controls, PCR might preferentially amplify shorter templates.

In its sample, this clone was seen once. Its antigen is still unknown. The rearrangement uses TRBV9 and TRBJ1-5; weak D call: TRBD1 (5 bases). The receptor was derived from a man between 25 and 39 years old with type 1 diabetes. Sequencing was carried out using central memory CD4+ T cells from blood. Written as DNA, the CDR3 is TGTGCCAGCAGCGTGGGGCCGGTAGACGGGCAGCCCCAGCATTTT. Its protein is CASSVGPVDGQPQHF.